This passage covers 17 T cell receptor beta chains from one sample sequenced in a study of blood T cell repertoires in COVID-19 (TCRdb year 2020). Libraries were constructed by the immunoSEQ multiplex PCR assay. This is the immuneACCESS table as TCRdb keeps it, with only in-frame sequences that have V and J called. A part of the clones is gone; compared with another copy, unresolved V genes explain less than half, and the rest is unexplained. The sample has roughly 79,000 clones on record, about four fifths of them singletons. The top ten clonotypes cover roughly 7.4% of the sample. What was sequenced was peripheral blood. These receptors originate from a human donor in a cohort sampled during active COVID-19.

J is TRBJ1-1 and V is TRBV15; D uncertain. V lost 9 bases and J lost 1, with 9 bases in between. Germline loops: CDR1 LNHNV, CDR2 YYDKDF (reference sequence). This CDR3 is 12 amino acids long. The DNA of the CDR3 is TGTGCCACAAGAAGCCCGAACACTGAAGCTTTCTTT. Amino acid sequence: CATRSPNTEAFF.

This chain uses TRBV6-1 with TRBJ2-7; 7 nucleotides align to TRBD1. V was pared by 1 base and J by 2 bases, with 2 bases of the junction left unmatched. CDR3 length equals 14 residues. Germline assignment: CDR1 MNHNS and CDR2 SASEGT. CDR3 DNA sequence: TGTGCCAGCAGTGAAGACAGGGGCCCCTACGAGCAGTACTTC. It yields the protein CASSEDRGPYEQYF.

This rearrangement joins TRBV28 to TRBJ1-1; 7 positions agree with TRBD1. Germline CDR1 reads MDHEN; CDR2 reads SYDVKM. With V trimmed by 5 bases and J by 5 bases, 8 bases remained unmatched. CDR3 length: 14 residues. The CDR3 reads CASSLRGQATEAFF. The CDR3 DNA sequence: TGTGCCAGCAGTCTAAGGGGGCAGGCGACTGAAGCTTTCTTT.

The chain couples TRBV6-6 to TRBJ1-2; 11 bases align to TRBD1. The CDR3 sequence is 15 residues long. Germline loops: CDR1 MNHNY, CDR2 SVGAGI (reference sequence). J lost 8 bases, V lost 0 bases, and 5 bases had no gene match. CDR3 region: CASSYSGQGASGYTF. CDR3 DNA: TGTGCCAGCAGTTACTCAGGACAGGGGGCGAGCGGCTACACCTTC.

The V and J genes are TRBV4-3 and TRBJ1-4; perhaps TRBD1 as D (5 bases). V gave up 4 bases and J gave up 2 bases, with 23 bases separating them. The CDR3 is 19 residues long. Germline V gives CDR1 LGHNA, CDR2 YSLEER. CDR3: CASSRIIGGGLGTNEKLFF. As DNA, the CDR3 is TGCGCCAGCAGCCGAATCATTGGTGGGGGGTTAGGGACTAATGAAAAACTGTTTTTT.

The chain uses TRBV5-3 and TRBJ1-6; D is ambiguous. TRBV5-3 is an ORF for which the function is uncertain. This CDR3 comprises 18 residues. V lost 1 base and J 8 bases, leaving 22 bases between the germline ends. The CDR3 loop reads CARSLSGVGVSFYSPLHF. The CDR3 DNA reads as TGTGCCAGAAGCTTGTCGGGTGTCGGGGTATCGTTTTATTCACCCCTCCACTTT.

This clone has more than one count but fewer than ten. The chain has TRBV5-6 and TRBJ2-7, with 8 bases that match TRBD1. The J segment lost 7 bases and the V segment lost 2 bases, leaving 2 bases of the junction unmatched. Germline V gene sequence: CDR1 SGHDT, CDR2 YYEEEE. The CDR3 contains 12 residues. CDR3 in amino acids: CASSLTGGEQYF. DNA for the CDR3: TGTGCCAGCAGCTTAACAGGGGGGGAGCAGTACTTC.

This rearrangement joins TRBV19 to TRBJ1-5, with TRBD1 as a possible D gene (6 bases). The V gene's germline CDR1 is LNHDA and CDR2 SQIVND (reference sequence). Trimming stripped 7 bases from V and 6 bases from J, with 13 bases between. The CDR3 runs to 13 residues. The CDR3 coding sequence is TGTGCCAGTACGATCAGGGGTCGTCAGCCCCAGCATTTT. This sequence encodes CASTIRGRQPQHF. Drawing the rest from reference TRBV19 and TRBJ1-5, the complete variable domain is DGGITQSPKYLFRKEGQNVTLSCEQNLNHDAMYWYRQDPGQGLRLIYYSQIVNDFQKGDIAEGYSVSREKKESFPLTVTSAQKNPTAFYLCASTIRGRQPQHFGDGTRLSIL.

This clone was recorded only once. This chain joins TRBV7-9 and TRBJ1-4; weak D call: TRBD1 (5 bases). The CDR3 spans 14 residues. Germline CDR1 is SEHNR and CDR2 is FQNEAQ (reference sequence). Trimming pared 5 bases from V and 8 bases from J, leaving 15 bases between. The CDR3 reads CASSTAGTWEKLFF. In DNA, the CDR3 is TGTGCCAGCAGCACCGCCGGGACTTGGGAAAAACTGTTTTTT.

CDR3 loop: CASSLQANDYGYTF. The CDR3 DNA follows: TGCGCCAGCAGCTTGCAAGCGAATGACTATGGCTACACCTTC. The chain combines TRBV5-1 with TRBJ1-2; D is ambiguous. Germline V gene data show CDR1 as SGHRS and CDR2 as YFSETQ. The CDR3 runs 14 residues. Trimming stripped 1 base from V and 3 bases from J, with 10 bases between.

This sequence joins TRBV27 and TRBJ1-1, with a possible D match to TRBD1 (6 bases). Trimming shortened V by 0 bases and J by 2 bases, and 10 bases separated the two germline ends. Per germline, CDR1 MNHEY and CDR2 SMNVEV (reference sequence). The length of the CDR3 is 15 residues. The CDR3 DNA is TGTGCCAGCAGTTTATCCGCAGGGGTTAACACTGAAGCTTTCTTT. It codes for CASSLSAGVNTEAFF.

This chain connects TRBV15 to TRBJ2-3, with 7 bases aligning to TRBD2. This CDR3 region has 16 residues. Per the germline V gene, CDR1 is LNHNV and CDR2 is YYDKDF (reference sequence). V was pared by 5 bases and J by 3 bases, with 11 bases of the junction left unmatched. DNA of the CDR3: TGTGCCACCAGCGGGGATAGCGGGTTAGGGACAGATACGCAGTATTTT. The encoded protein is CATSGDSGLGTDTQYF.

The chain combines TRBV19 with TRBJ1-5; D uncertain. V lost 0 bases to trimming and J lost 0 bases, with 6 bases between them. CDR1 LNHDA and CDR2 SQIVND come from the germline V gene (reference sequence). The CDR3 contains 15 residues. This CDR3 reads CASSIEGSSNQPQHF. The CDR3, as DNA: TGTGCCAGTAGTATAGAGGGCAGTAGCAATCAGCCCCAGCATTTT.

The rearrangement links TRBV5-6 to TRBJ2-7; TRBD1 matches 8 bases. The CDR3 covers 14 residues. V was clipped by 2 bases and J by 7 bases; unmatched bases: 8. The germline V gene encodes CDR1 SGHDT and CDR2 YYEEEE. In DNA form, the CDR3 reads TGTGCCAGCAGCTTTCGACAGGGGACGGGGGAGCAGTACTTC. Translating gives CASSFRQGTGEQYF.

This rearrangement joins TRBV19 to TRBJ1-2; 7 bases align to TRBD1. The V and J ends lost 6 bases and 4 bases, in that order; junction bases with no gene match: 11. Germline CDR1 reads LNHDA; CDR2 reads SQIVND (reference sequence). The CDR3 is 15 residues long. CDR3 residues: CASRTRTGDTYGYTF. The CDR3 DNA reads as TGTGCCAGTAGAACTCGGACAGGCGATACCTATGGCTACACCTTC. Variable domain in full (rest from reference TRBV19 and TRBJ1-2): DGGITQSPKYLFRKEGQNVTLSCEQNLNHDAMYWYRQDPGQGLRLIYYSQIVNDFQKGDIAEGYSVSREKKESFPLTVTSAQKNPTAFYLCASRTRTGDTYGYTFGSGTRLTVV.

The genes are TRBV19 and TRBJ1-5; 11 bases are a match to TRBD1. The length of the CDR3 is 16 residues. Germline loops: CDR1 LNHDA, CDR2 SQIVND (reference sequence). Trimming at V came to 6 bases and at J to 0 bases, leaving 4 bases not matched to a gene. The CDR3 sequence is CASRGQGGYSNQPQHF. CDR3 nucleotides: TGTGCCAGTAGGGGACAGGGGGGCTATAGCAATCAGCCCCAGCATTTT.

This chain connects TRBV12-3 or TRBV12-4 to TRBJ1-5; D remains ambiguous. The ends were cut back, 7 bases at V and 9 bases at J, with 16 bases in the middle. This CDR3 comprises 13 residues. The CDR3 protein is CASTEGGIAPQHF. CDR3 nucleotides: TGTGCCAGCACCGAGGGTGGTATCGCGCCCCAGCATTTT.